Reported below is one T cell receptor beta chain. No antigen is known for it. This record belongs to a study of CD8 T cells in Susac syndrome. This CDR3 region has 14 residues. Germline V gives CDR1 SNHLY, CDR2 FYNNEI. With 7 bases removed from V and 0 bases from J, the gap between germline ends came to 9 bases. Notes on the study in general: The study's TCR sequencing and HLA analysis drew on a certain number of individuals. That number was acknowledged as relatively small.

With random hexamers, 0.5 to 1 ug RNA was reverse transcribed. The TCR beta CDR3 was amplified by immunoSEQ multiplex PCR across 54 Vbeta, 13 Jbeta. TCRdb recomputed calls from the immunoSEQ multiplex PCR reads with MiXCR, one row per CDR3 protein. The profile shows about 49,000 distinct CDR3 sequences, under 95% of them singletons. The authors carried out high-throughput sequencing of TCR beta. They applied it to CD8+ and CD4+ T cells obtained from blood. It was negative isolation that provided the CD8+ and CD4+ T cells, whereas TEMRA cells were enriched by FACS. The sequence came from a human donor in good health. Sequencing was performed on CD8+ T cells from PBMCs. V gene TRBV2 combines with J gene TRBJ2-2, with D perhaps TRBD1 (6 bases). The chain's CDR3 is CASKGVTNTGELFF. The CDR3 region has the DNA TGTGCCAGCAAGGGGGTTACGAACACCGGGGAGCTGTTTTTT. The full variable domain, rest sourced from reference TRBV2 and TRBJ2-2, is EPEVTQTPSHQVTQMGQEVILRCVPISNHLYFYWYRQILGQKVEFLVSFYNNEISEKSEIFDDQFSVERPDGSNFTLKIRSTKLEDSAMYFCASKGVTNTGELFFGEGSRLTVL.